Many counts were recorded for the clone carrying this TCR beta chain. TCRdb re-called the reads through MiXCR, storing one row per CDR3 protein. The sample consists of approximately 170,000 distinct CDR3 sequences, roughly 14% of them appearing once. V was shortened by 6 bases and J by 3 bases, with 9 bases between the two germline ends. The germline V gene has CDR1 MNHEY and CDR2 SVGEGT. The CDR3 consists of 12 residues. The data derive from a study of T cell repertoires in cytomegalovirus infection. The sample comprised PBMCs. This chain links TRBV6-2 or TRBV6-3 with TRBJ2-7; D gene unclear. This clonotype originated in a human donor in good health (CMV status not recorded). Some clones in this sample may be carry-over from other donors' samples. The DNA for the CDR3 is TGTGCCAGCAGGCCCCCCCTCTACGAGCAGTACTTC. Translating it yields CASRPPLYEQYF.